A single sample gave rise to the 24 T cell receptor beta chains below, sequenced in a study of chemoradiotherapy in HPV16-positive cancers. The data were produced by immunoSEQ multiplex PCR, yet TCRdb's version contains in-frame clones alone and is incomplete. Of about 15,000 clones in the sample, roughly 87% were seen once. The starting material was tumor tissue, obtained from a patient who underwent chemoradiotherapy. The receptors shown here come from a human donor with HPV-associated anogenital cancer.

In this sample, this clone turned up a few times. The chain has TRBV7-2 and TRBJ1-2; D perhaps matches TRBD1 (6 bases). Germline V CDR1 and CDR2: SGHTA, FQGNSA. The V and J ends lost 0 bases and 8 bases respectively, with 19 bases between them. The CDR3 extends over 16 amino acids. The CDR3: CASSLAGGGPKIGYTF. The CDR3 nucleotides are TGTGCCAGCAGCTTAGCGGGGGGGGGCCCTAAAATCGGCTACACCTTC.

The chain recombines TRBV4-2 with TRBJ1-3, with no clear D. V lost 2 bases, J lost 1 base, and 3 bases lay in between. The CDR3 runs to 13 residues. Germline CDR1 LGHNA, CDR2 YNFKEQ. CDR3 loop: CASSQQSGNTIYF. Here the CDR3 DNA reads TGTGCCAGCAGCCAACAATCTGGAAACACCATATATTTT.

The chain links TRBV11-1 to TRBJ2-7, with TRBD2 identical over 10 bases. Per the germline V gene, CDR1 is SGHAT and CDR2 is FQDESV (reference sequence). Trimming cost V 3 bases and J 7 bases; bases outside gene matches: 15. The length of the CDR3 is 17 residues. CDR3 in amino acids: CASSFREVLAGTGEQYF. CDR3 DNA: TGTGCCAGCAGCTTCCGCGAGGTACTAGCGGGAACGGGAGAGCAGTACTTC.

This chain joins TRBV2 and TRBJ2-1; TRBD2 agrees at 10 bases. CDR1 and CDR2 (germline): SNHLY, FYNNEI. The CDR3 length is 15 residues. V lost 7 bases to trimming and J lost 8 bases; unmatched junction nucleotides: 11. The CDR3 region has the DNA TGTGCCAGCACGACTAGCGGGTGGAAGGCCGATGAGCAGTTCTTC. This gives the protein CASTTSGWKADEQFF.

V gene TRBV7-9 combines with J gene TRBJ1-5; possibly TRBD1 for D (5 bases). Germline loops: CDR1 SEHNR, CDR2 FQNEAQ (reference sequence). Deletions cut 5 bases from V and 8 bases from J, with 16 bases between. The CDR3 spans 14 residues. DNA for the CDR3: TGTGCCAGCAGCCCCCAGGGAATTTCCGAGCCCCAGCATTTT. The encoded protein is CASSPQGISEPQHF.

The chain combines TRBV7-2 with TRBJ1-2, with 8 positions matching TRBD1. The V gene end was trimmed by 2 bases and the J gene end by 7 bases; junction bases not matched to a gene: 3. CDR3 size: 13 residues. Germline V gene sequence: CDR1 SGHTA, CDR2 FQGNSA. The CDR3 loop is CASSLPGGVGYTF. CDR3 sequence (DNA): TGTGCCAGCAGCTTACCAGGGGGCGTTGGCTACACCTTC.

This chain uses TRBV11-3 with TRBJ1-2; 8 bases line up with TRBD1. With V trimmed by 0 bases and J by 4 bases, 4 bases remained unmatched. The CDR3 has 15 residues. Germline CDR1 and CDR2: SGHNT and YENEEA. The DNA for the CDR3 is TGTGCCAGCAGCTTAGAGGCAGGGGGCGGCTATGGCTACACCTTC. Amino acid sequence: CASSLEAGGGYGYTF.

This clone was counted only a few times. The rearrangement links TRBV4-2 to TRBJ1-1; weak D call: TRBD1 (5 bases). V dropped 2 bases and J dropped 3 bases, with 16 bases sitting between them. This CDR3 has 16 residues. Per germline, CDR1 LGHNA and CDR2 YNFKEQ. The CDR3 DNA is TGTGCCAGCAGCCAAAGCCTTGGGGGGTCGGACACTGAAGCTTTCTTT. It yields the protein CASSQSLGGSDTEAFF.

With respect to this clone: At one of its ends the junction is not consistent with the germline gene, which may arise from a read error. This chain connects TRBV7-7 to TRBJ2-5; 7 bases agree with TRBD1. The CDR3 runs 16 residues. Germline loops: CDR1 SSHAT, CDR2 FNYEAQ (reference sequence). This CDR3 reads CASSLAPITGEETQYF. In DNA, the CDR3 is TGTGCTAGCAGCTTAGCACCGATAACAGGGGAAGAGACCCAGTACTTC.

The V gene is TRBV14, the J gene TRBJ1-5; tentatively, D is TRBD1 (5 bases). V was pared by 4 bases and J by 7 bases, with 20 bases between. The germline gives CDR1 SGHDN, CDR2 FVKESK. CDR3 length: 16 amino acids. The CDR3: CASSPYIRDMGQPQHF. CDR3 in DNA: TGTGCCAGCAGCCCGTATATCAGGGATATGGGCCAGCCCCAGCATTTT.

The chain is built from TRBV30 and TRBJ2-7; possible D gene TRBD1, 7 bases. Germline V lookup: CDR1 GTSNPN, CDR2 SVGIG (reference sequence). CDR3 length equals 16 residues. The V gene lost 2 bases and the J gene lost 4 bases, with 21 bases spanning the gap. The DNA of the CDR3 is TGTGCCTGGAGTCCCCCCCGCGGGACAGCGCCTTACGAGCAGTACTTC. It yields the protein CAWSPPRGTAPYEQYF. The entire variable domain, with the rest obtained from reference TRBV30 and TRBJ2-7, is as follows: SQTIHQWPATLVQPVGSPLSLECTVEGTSNPNLYWYRQAAGRGLQLLFYSVGIGQISSEVPQNLSASRPQDRQFILSSKKLLLSDSGFYLCAWSPPRGTAPYEQYFGPGTRLTVT.

The V gene is TRBV7-9, the J gene TRBJ2-2, with D perhaps TRBD2 (5 bases). CDR1 and CDR2 (germline): SEHNR, FQNEAQ (reference sequence). CDR3 length: 13 amino acids. Trimming took 8 bases from V and 1 from J, leaving 8 bases between them. CDR3 amino acids: CASSGVNTGELFF. In nucleotides, the CDR3 is TGTGCCAGCTCCGGGGTGAACACCGGGGAGCTGTTTTTT. The whole variable domain, remainder taken from reference TRBV7-9 and TRBJ2-2, is DTGVSQNPRHKITKRGQNVTFRCDPISEHNRLYWYRQTLGQGPEFLTYFQNEAQLEKSRLLSDRFSAERPKGSFSTLEIQRTEQGDSAMYLCASSGVNTGELFFGEGSRLTVL.

The V call is TRBV19, the J call TRBJ1-4; D not certain. V was shortened by 5 bases and J by 8 bases, with 6 bases between the two germline ends. In germline, CDR1 is LNHDA, CDR2 SQIVND (reference sequence). The CDR3 totals 11 residues. The CDR3 sequence: CASSPKEKLFF. DNA of the CDR3: TGTGCCAGTAGTCCAAAGGAAAAACTGTTTTTT.

V is TRBV9 and J is TRBJ2-5, with D perhaps TRBD2 (5 bases). The CDR3 spans 12 residues. The germline CDR1 and CDR2 sequences are SGDLS and YYNGEE. V was trimmed by 7 bases and J by 5 bases, leaving 12 bases between them. CDR3 sequence (DNA): TGTGCCAGCGGGATCCCGGGGGAGACCCAGTACTTC. As protein: CASGIPGETQYF. Together with reference TRBV9 and TRBJ2-5, the CDR3 gives the full variable domain: DSGVTQTPKHLITATGQRVTLRCSPRSGDLSVYWYQQSLDQGLQFLIQYYNGEERAKGNILERFSAQQFPDLHSELNLSSLELGDSALYFCASGIPGETQYFGPGTRLLVL.

This sequence joins TRBV5-1 and TRBJ1-1; D is ambiguous. CDR1 SGHRS and CDR2 YFSETQ come from the germline V gene. CDR3 size: 15 residues. Trimming shortened V by 4 bases and J by 0 bases, and 13 bases separated the two germline ends. DNA of the CDR3: TGCGCCAGCAGCAACCTAAGGACGGTGAACACTGAAGCTTTCTTT. Translated: CASSNLRTVNTEAFF.

This clone ranks as large. This chain connects TRBV19 to TRBJ1-1; D is possibly TRBD1 (5 bases). V was clipped by 7 bases and J by 1 base, with 7 bases between them. The germline V gene has CDR1 LNHDA and CDR2 SQIVND (reference sequence). The CDR3 runs 12 residues. The CDR3 bases are TGTGCCAGTATGAGGGGGAACACTGAAGCTTTCTTT. Protein sequence: CASMRGNTEAFF.

The gene calls are TRBV5-1 and TRBJ2-7, with D hard to call. The CDR3 has 13 amino acids. Trimming pared 4 bases from V and 3 bases from J, leaving 11 bases between. Germline values: CDR1 SGHRS, CDR2 YFSETQ. CDR3 coding DNA: TGCGCCAGCAGCCGAGCGACTGACTACGAGCAGTACTTC. Translation: CASSRATDYEQYF.

The chain joins TRBV18 to TRBJ2-1; 7 bases agree with TRBD2. CDR3 length: 15 residues. The V gene's germline CDR1 is KGHSH and CDR2 LQKENI. V lost 4 bases and J lost 5; bases outside the gene matches: 8. CDR3 amino acids: CASSQNGGSNNEQFF. Here the CDR3 DNA reads TGTGCCAGCTCACAAAATGGCGGGAGCAACAATGAGCAGTTCTTC.

The rearrangement uses TRBV11-3 and TRBJ2-3, with TRBD2 identical over 14 bases. Germline values: CDR1 SGHNT, CDR2 YENEEA. With 5 bases clipped from V and 4 bases from J, the junction kept 14 bases outside the gene matches. CDR3 length equals 19 residues. The CDR3 here is CASSTRLAGGTGGSDTQYF. The CDR3 nucleotides read TGTGCCAGCAGCACCAGACTAGCGGGAGGGACGGGCGGATCAGATACGCAGTATTTT.

This clone occurred once. V and J are TRBV6-6 and TRBJ2-1; 7 bases fit TRBD2. The CDR3 spans 12 residues. Germline values: CDR1 MNHNY, CDR2 SVGAGI (reference sequence). With 7 bases clipped from V and 9 bases from J, the junction kept 6 bases outside the gene matches. The CDR3: CASMWTSREQFF. The CDR3 DNA sequence: TGTGCCAGCATGTGGACTAGTCGTGAGCAGTTCTTC.

CDR3: CASSSSTSGRRETQYF. The CDR3 DNA follows: TGTGCCAGCAGCTCCTCGACTAGCGGGAGAAGAGAGACCCAGTACTTC. This chain links TRBV7-3 with TRBJ2-5; 12 nucleotides match TRBD2. The length of the CDR3 is 16 residues. Per germline, CDR1 SGHTA and CDR2 FQGTGA. Trimming at V came to 4 bases and at J to 4 bases, leaving 7 bases not matched to a gene. Drawing the rest from reference TRBV7-3 and TRBJ2-5, the complete variable domain is GAGVSQTPSNKVTEKGKYVELRCDPISGHTALYWYRQSLGQGPEFLIYFQGTGAADDSGLPNDRFFAVRPEGSVSTLKIQRTERGDSAVYLCASSSSTSGRRETQYFGPGTRLLVL.

This clone showed up just a few times. The chain recombines TRBV7-9 with TRBJ2-7; tentative D call: TRBD2 (5 bases). V was clipped by 3 bases and J by 4 bases, with 10 bases between them. CDR1 and CDR2 (germline): SEHNR, FQNEAQ (reference sequence). This CDR3 region has 13 residues. The CDR3 is CASSFFGGYEQYF. CDR3 sequence (DNA): TGTGCCAGCAGCTTTTTTGGCGGGTACGAGCAGTACTTC.

The rearrangement links TRBV18 to TRBJ2-4; D gene ambiguous. This CDR3 spans 16 amino acids. The germline V gene encodes CDR1 KGHSH and CDR2 LQKENI. The V and J ends lost 0 bases and 2 bases respectively, with 11 bases between them. Written as DNA, the CDR3 is TGTGCCAGCTCACCACCCTTTGCGAATCCCAAAAACATTCAGTACTTC. Translating gives CASSPPFANPKNIQYF.

The chain has TRBV18 and TRBJ1-2; D unclear. Looked up from germline, CDR1 is KGHSH and CDR2 is LQKENI. Trimming took 6 bases from V and 0 from J, leaving 8 bases between them. This CDR3 has 13 residues. The DNA for the CDR3 is TGTGCCAGCTCTGGGCAATCTAACTATGGCTACACCTTC. This gives the protein CASSGQSNYGYTF.